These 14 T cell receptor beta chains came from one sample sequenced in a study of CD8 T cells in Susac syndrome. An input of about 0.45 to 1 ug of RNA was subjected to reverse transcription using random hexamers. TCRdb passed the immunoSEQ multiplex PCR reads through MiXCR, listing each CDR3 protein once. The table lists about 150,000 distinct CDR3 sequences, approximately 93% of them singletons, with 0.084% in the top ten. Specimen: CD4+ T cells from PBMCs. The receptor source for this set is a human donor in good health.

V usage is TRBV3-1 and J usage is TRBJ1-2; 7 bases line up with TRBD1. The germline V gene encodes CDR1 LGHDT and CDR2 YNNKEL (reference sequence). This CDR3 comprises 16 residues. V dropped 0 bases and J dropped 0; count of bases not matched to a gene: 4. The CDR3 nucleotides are TGTGCCAGCAGCCAAGATTCGGGGACAGCTAACTATGGCTACACCTTC. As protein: CASSQDSGTANYGYTF.

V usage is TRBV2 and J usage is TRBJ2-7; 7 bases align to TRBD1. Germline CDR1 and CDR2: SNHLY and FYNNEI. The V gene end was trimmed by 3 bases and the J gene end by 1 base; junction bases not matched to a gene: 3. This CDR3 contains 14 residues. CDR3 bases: TGTGCCAGCAGTGATTTGGGACAGTCCTACGAGCAGTACTTC. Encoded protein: CASSDLGQSYEQYF.

CDR3 DNA: TGCAGCGTTGTTCAGCGGTATCCAGGCGCCTCCTACAATGAGCAGTTCTTC. Translation gives CSVVQRYPGASYNEQFF. The chain is built from TRBV29-1 and TRBJ2-1; tentative D call: TRBD2 (5 bases). The V gene's germline CDR1 is SQVTM and CDR2 ANQGSEA. V dropped 4 bases and J dropped 0 bases, with 19 bases sitting between them. CDR3 length equals 17 residues.

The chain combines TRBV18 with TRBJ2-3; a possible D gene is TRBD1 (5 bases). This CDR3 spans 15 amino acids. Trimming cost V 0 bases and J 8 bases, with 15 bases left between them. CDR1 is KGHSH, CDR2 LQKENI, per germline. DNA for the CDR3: TGTGCCAGCTCACCACCGAGTGGGGCCAGCGCTACGCAGTATTTT. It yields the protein CASSPPSGASATQYF.

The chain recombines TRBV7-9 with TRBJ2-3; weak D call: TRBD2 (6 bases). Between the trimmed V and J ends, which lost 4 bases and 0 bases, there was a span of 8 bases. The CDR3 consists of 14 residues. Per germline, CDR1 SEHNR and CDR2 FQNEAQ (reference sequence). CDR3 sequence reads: CASSWDFSTDTQYF. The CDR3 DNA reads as TGTGCCAGCAGCTGGGACTTTAGCACAGATACGCAGTATTTT.

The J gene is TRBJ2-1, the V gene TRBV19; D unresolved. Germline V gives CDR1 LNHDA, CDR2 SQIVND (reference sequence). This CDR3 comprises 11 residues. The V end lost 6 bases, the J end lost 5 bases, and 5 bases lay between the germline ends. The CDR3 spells CASSLNNEQFF. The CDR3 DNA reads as TGTGCCAGTAGCCTAAACAATGAGCAGTTCTTC.

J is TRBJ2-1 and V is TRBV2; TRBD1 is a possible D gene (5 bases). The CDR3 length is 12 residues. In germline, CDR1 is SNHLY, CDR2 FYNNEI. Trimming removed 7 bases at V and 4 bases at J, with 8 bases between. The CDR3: CASIQVYNEQFF. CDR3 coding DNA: TGTGCCAGCATACAGGTTTACAATGAGCAGTTCTTC.

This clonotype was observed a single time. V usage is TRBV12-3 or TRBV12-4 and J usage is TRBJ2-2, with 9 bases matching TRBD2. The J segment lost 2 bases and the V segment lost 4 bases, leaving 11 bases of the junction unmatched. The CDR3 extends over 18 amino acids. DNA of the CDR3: TGTGCCAGCAGTTATGATAGCGGGGGACCACTCAACACCGGGGAGCTGTTTTTT. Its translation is CASSYDSGGPLNTGELFF.

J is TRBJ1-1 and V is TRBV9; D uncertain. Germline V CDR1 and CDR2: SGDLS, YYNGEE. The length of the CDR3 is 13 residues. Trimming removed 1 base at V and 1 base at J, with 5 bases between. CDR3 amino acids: CASSVMENTEAFF. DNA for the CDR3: TGTGCCAGCAGCGTAATGGAGAACACTGAAGCTTTCTTT.

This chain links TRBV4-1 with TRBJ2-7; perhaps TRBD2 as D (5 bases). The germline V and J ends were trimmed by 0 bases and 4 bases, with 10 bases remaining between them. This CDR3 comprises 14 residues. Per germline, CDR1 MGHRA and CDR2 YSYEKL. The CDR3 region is CASSQDPGWYEQYF. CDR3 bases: TGCGCCAGCAGCCAAGATCCGGGATGGTACGAGCAGTACTTC.

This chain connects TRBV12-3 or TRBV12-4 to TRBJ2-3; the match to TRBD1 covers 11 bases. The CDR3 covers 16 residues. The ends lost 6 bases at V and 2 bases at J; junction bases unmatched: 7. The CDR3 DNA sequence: TGTGCCAGCAGCCCGGACAGGGGGCTATACACAGATACGCAGTATTTT. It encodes CASSPDRGLYTDTQYF.

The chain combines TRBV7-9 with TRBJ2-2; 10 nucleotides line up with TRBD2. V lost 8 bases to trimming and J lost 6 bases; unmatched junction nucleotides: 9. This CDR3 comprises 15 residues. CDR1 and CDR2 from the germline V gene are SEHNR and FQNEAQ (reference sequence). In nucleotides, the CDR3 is TGTGCCAGCCGACCCAGCGGGAGGGCCTCCGGGGAGCTGTTTTTT. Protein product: CASRPSGRASGELFF.

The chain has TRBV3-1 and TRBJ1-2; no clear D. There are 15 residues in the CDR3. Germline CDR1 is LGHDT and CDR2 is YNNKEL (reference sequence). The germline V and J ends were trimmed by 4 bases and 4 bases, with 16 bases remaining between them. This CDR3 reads CASSPLSQRAYGYTF. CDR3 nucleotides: TGTGCCAGCAGCCCTTTGTCCCAGAGGGCCTATGGCTACACCTTC.

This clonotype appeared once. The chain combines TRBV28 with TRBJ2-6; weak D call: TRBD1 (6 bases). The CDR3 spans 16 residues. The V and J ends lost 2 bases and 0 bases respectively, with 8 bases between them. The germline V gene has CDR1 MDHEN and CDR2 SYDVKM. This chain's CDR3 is CASSLGDISGANVLTF. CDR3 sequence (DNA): TGTGCCAGCAGTTTAGGGGACATCTCTGGGGCCAACGTCCTGACTTTC. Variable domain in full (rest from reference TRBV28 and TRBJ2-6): DVKVTQSSRYLVKRTGEKVFLECVQDMDHENMFWYRQDPGLGLRLIYFSYDVKMKEKGDIPEGYSVSREKKERFSLILESASTNQTSMYLCASSLGDISGANVLTFGAGSRLTVL.